Included here is one T cell receptor (beta chain) sequence, with context. What it binds is not known. This sample is drawn from a study of vaccination effects on CD4 cells after COVID-19. Between the trimmed V and J ends, which lost 2 bases and 0 bases, there was a span of 13 bases. The CDR3 runs 16 residues. Germline V lookup: CDR1 LNHNV, CDR2 YYDKDF (reference sequence). The repertoire was sequenced with immunoSEQ multiplex PCR; TCRdb's copy has only in-frame clones and lacks some. The sample has about 57,000 clones, 78% seen once. When ten to eleven days of culture had elapsed, CD4+ T cells were isolated. Vaccination of participants consisted of two doses of either the BNT162b2 or mRNA-1273 vaccine.

J is TRBJ1-2 and V is TRBV15, with TRBD1 as a possible D gene (5 bases). The clonotype originates from a human donor who received a COVID-19 vaccine. Specimen: CD4+ T cells from PBMCs cultured without peptide, collected after COVID-19 vaccination. CDR3 protein: CATSRPFQGANYGYTF. The CDR3 DNA follows: TGTGCCACCAGCAGACCTTTTCAGGGAGCTAACTATGGCTACACCTTC.